These T cell receptor beta chains were read from a single sample in a study of a mutant IDH1 vaccine in newly diagnosed glioma. Clones were read by immunoSEQ multiplex PCR, and TCRdb kept only the in-frame ones, dropping some. Of 50,000 to 70,000 clones listed, roughly 84% were seen once; the top ten hold 13%. These receptors' targets are unknown. Specimen: PBMCs, collected from a glioma patient whose treatment included an IDH1 peptide vaccine. The receptors shown here come from a man aged 18-30 years with glioma. Each CDR3 is given with its conserved first and last residue. A D gene is named only where the DNA matches it firmly. Size values are once, few and many counts, or a class for expanded clones, and some rows have none.

j_call: TRBJ2-4; d_call: TRBD2; v_call: TRBV30; clone_size: NA; cdr3_nt: TGTGCCTGGAGTGTAACGACTAGCGGGAGGAAGGCCAAAAACATTCAGTACTTC; cdr3_aa: CAWSVTTSGRKAKNIQYF
j_call: TRBJ1-3; d_call: NA; v_call: TRBV7-8; clone_size: NA; cdr3_nt: TGTGCCAGCAGCACCGGACTTGGGGGAAACACCATATATTTT; cdr3_aa: CASSTGLGGNTIYF
j_call: TRBJ2-3; d_call: NA; v_call: TRBV19; clone_size: NA; cdr3_nt: TGTGCCACCACTCGGGGCCGCACAGATACGCAGTATTTT; cdr3_aa: CATTRGRTDTQYF
j_call: TRBJ1-1; d_call: NA; v_call: TRBV5-1; clone_size: NA; cdr3_nt: TGCGCCAGCAGCTTTTCTCCAGGTGAAGCTTTCTTT; cdr3_aa: CASSFSPGEAFF
j_call: TRBJ1-2; d_call: NA; v_call: TRBV6-1; clone_size: NA; cdr3_nt: TGTGCCAGCAGTGAATGGGCCGCAGGGGAGCTCCTCCCGTACTTC; cdr3_aa: CASSEWAAGELLPYF
j_call: TRBJ1-1; d_call: NA; v_call: TRBV11-2; clone_size: NA; cdr3_nt: TGTGCCAGCAGCCAGGGATCCGGGGGCACTGAAGCTTTCTTT; cdr3_aa: CASSQGSGGTEAFF
j_call: TRBJ1-1; d_call: TRBD1; v_call: TRBV29-1; clone_size: few; cdr3_nt: TGCAGCGGCCTAGGACAGGGCCCCACTGAAGCTTTCTTT; cdr3_aa: CSGLGQGPTEAFF
j_call: TRBJ1-2; d_call: NA; v_call: TRBV9; clone_size: NA; cdr3_nt: TGTGCCAGCAGCCCCCGGTTATCGGAGACCAACTATGGCTACACCTTC; cdr3_aa: CASSPRLSETNYGYTF
j_call: TRBJ2-5; d_call: NA; v_call: TRBV4-3; clone_size: NA; cdr3_nt: TGCGCCAGCAGCCAAAATCTCCAAGAGACCCAGTACTTC; cdr3_aa: CASSQNLQETQYF
j_call: TRBJ1-5; d_call: NA; v_call: TRBV30; clone_size: few; cdr3_nt: TGTGCCTGGAGTGTAAACTTTCAGCCCCAGCATTTT; cdr3_aa: CAWSVNFQPQHF
j_call: TRBJ1-1; d_call: NA; v_call: TRBV5-1; clone_size: NA; cdr3_nt: TGCGCCAGCAGCTTGGCCTTAGGGAACACTGAAGCTTTCTTT; cdr3_aa: CASSLALGNTEAFF
j_call: TRBJ2-1; d_call: NA; v_call: TRBV18; clone_size: NA; cdr3_nt: TGTGCCAGCTCACCACCGAGTTTAGTCAATGAGCAGTTCTTC; cdr3_aa: CASSPPSLVNEQFF
j_call: TRBJ2-5; d_call: NA; v_call: TRBV30; clone_size: NA; cdr3_nt: TGTGCCTTTAAGTACCAAGAGACCCAGTACTTC; cdr3_aa: CAFKYQETQYF
j_call: TRBJ1-2; d_call: NA; v_call: TRBV2; clone_size: few; cdr3_nt: TGTGCCAGCAGTGAAAACTGGGCAGGACCTTATGGCTACACCTTC; cdr3_aa: CASSENWAGPYGYTF
j_call: TRBJ2-5; d_call: NA; v_call: TRBV6-5; clone_size: NA; cdr3_nt: TGTGCCAGCGGCCAGGAGGGGTTCCGGGAGACCCAGTACTTC; cdr3_aa: CASGQEGFRETQYF
j_call: TRBJ1-1; d_call: NA; v_call: TRBV10-3; clone_size: NA; cdr3_nt: TGTGCCATCTCGGATCTCACCTTGAACACTGAAGCTTTCTTT; cdr3_aa: CAISDLTLNTEAFF
j_call: TRBJ2-1; d_call: TRBD2; v_call: TRBV5-1; clone_size: NA; cdr3_nt: TGCGCCAGCAGCTTCTTGGCGGGGGGGCCCTCGAATGAGCAGTTCTTC; cdr3_aa: CASSFLAGGPSNEQFF
j_call: TRBJ1-2; d_call: TRBD1; v_call: TRBV6-5; clone_size: NA; cdr3_nt: TGTGCCAGCAGTTACTCCCGGACAGGGAACTATGGCTACACCTTC; cdr3_aa: CASSYSRTGNYGYTF
j_call: TRBJ1-1; d_call: NA; v_call: TRBV5-5; clone_size: once; cdr3_nt: TGTGCCAGCAGCTGGGCGTCTTTCCCTGAAGCTTTCTTT; cdr3_aa: CASSWASFPEAFF
j_call: TRBJ1-1; d_call: TRBD1; v_call: TRBV6-5; clone_size: few; cdr3_nt: TGTGCCAGCAGGGACAGGGGGAACACTGAAGCTTTCTTT; cdr3_aa: CASRDRGNTEAFF
j_call: TRBJ2-6; d_call: TRBD1; v_call: TRBV30; clone_size: NA; cdr3_nt: TGTGCCTGGAGTGCGACAGGGGGTTATGGTGGGGCCAACGTCCTGACTTTC; cdr3_aa: CAWSATGGYGGANVLTF
j_call: TRBJ1-1; d_call: NA; v_call: TRBV7-6; clone_size: NA; cdr3_nt: TGTGCCAGCAGCTCCCGGGTGGTTGGGGAGAACACTGAAGCTTTCTTT; cdr3_aa: CASSSRVVGENTEAFF
j_call: TRBJ1-5; d_call: NA; v_call: TRBV19; clone_size: NA; cdr3_nt: TGTGCCAGTACAAGGACTCTTTATAGCAATCAGCCCCAGCATTTT; cdr3_aa: CASTRTLYSNQPQHF
j_call: TRBJ2-7; d_call: TRBD1; v_call: TRBV7-2; clone_size: NA; cdr3_nt: TGTGCCAGCAGCTACGGAACCCGGGGACAGCCAAACTCCTACGAGCAGTACTTC; cdr3_aa: CASSYGTRGQPNSYEQYF
j_call: TRBJ1-4; d_call: NA; v_call: TRBV19; clone_size: NA; cdr3_nt: TGTGCCAGTGCGGACCGGCCACCCAATGAAAAACTGTTTTTT; cdr3_aa: CASADRPPNEKLFF
j_call: TRBJ2-7; d_call: TRBD2; v_call: TRBV7-2; clone_size: NA; cdr3_nt: TGTGCCAGCAGCCACCAAGGAGTAGCGGGGACCTATAGCGAGCAGTACTTC; cdr3_aa: CASSHQGVAGTYSEQYF